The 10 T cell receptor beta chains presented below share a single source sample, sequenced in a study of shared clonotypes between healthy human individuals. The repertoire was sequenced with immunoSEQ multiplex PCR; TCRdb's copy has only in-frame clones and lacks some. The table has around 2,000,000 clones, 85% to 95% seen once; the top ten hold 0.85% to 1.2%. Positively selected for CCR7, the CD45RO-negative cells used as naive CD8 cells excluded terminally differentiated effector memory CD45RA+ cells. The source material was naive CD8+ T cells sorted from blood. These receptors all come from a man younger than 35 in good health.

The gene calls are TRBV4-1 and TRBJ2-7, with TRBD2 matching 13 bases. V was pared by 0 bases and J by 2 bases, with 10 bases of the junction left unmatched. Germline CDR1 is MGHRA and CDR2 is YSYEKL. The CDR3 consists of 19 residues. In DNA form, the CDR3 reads TGCGCCAGCAGCCAAGACCCGGGACTAGCGGGAATGATGGCCTACGAGCAGTACTTC. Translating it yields CASSQDPGLAGMMAYEQYF.

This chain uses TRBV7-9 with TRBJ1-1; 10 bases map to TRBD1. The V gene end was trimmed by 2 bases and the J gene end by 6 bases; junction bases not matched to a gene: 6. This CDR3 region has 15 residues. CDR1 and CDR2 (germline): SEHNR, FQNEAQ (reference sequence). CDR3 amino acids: CASSLPGTGVAEAFF. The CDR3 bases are TGTGCCAGCAGCTTACCCGGGACAGGGGTCGCTGAAGCTTTCTTT.

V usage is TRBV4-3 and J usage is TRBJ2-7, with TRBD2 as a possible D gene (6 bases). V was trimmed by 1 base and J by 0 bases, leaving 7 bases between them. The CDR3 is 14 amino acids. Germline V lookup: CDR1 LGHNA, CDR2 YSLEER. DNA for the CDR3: TGCGCCAGCAGCCAAGCGGGACTCTCCTACGAGCAGTACTTC. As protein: CASSQAGLSYEQYF.

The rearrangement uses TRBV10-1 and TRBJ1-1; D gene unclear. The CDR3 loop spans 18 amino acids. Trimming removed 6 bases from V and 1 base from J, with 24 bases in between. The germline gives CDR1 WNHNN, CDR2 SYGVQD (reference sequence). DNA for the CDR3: TGCGCCAGCAGGAATGAAGTCGGGTCTCCAAGGGCGAACACTGAAGCTTTCTTT. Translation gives CASRNEVGSPRANTEAFF.

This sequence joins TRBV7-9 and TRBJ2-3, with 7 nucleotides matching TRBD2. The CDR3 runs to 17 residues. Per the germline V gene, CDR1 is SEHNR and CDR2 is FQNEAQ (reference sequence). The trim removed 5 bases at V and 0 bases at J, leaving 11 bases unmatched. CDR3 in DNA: TGTGCCAGCAGCCAGTACTCGACGGGAGGAAGCACAGATACGCAGTATTTT. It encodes CASSQYSTGGSTDTQYF.

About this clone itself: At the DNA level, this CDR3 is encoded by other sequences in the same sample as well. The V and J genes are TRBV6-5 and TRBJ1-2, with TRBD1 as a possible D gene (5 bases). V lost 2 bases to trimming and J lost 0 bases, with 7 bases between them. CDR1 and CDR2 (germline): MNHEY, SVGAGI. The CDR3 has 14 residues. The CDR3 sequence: CASSYGGSNYGYTF. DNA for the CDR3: TGTGCCAGCAGTTACGGGGGTTCTAACTATGGCTACACCTTC.

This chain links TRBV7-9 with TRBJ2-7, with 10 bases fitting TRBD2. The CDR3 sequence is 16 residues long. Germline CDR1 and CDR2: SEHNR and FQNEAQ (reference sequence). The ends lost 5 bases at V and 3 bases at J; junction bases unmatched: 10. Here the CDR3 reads CASSPRRTSGFYEQYF. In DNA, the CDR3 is TGTGCCAGCAGCCCGAGACGGACTAGCGGTTTCTACGAGCAGTACTTC.

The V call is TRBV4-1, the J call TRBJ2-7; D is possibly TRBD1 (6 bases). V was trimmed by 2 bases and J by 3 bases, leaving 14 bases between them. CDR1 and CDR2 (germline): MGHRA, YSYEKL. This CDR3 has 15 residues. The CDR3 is CASSQQTGIFYEQYF. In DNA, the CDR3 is TGCGCCAGCAGCCAACAAACAGGGATATTCTACGAGCAGTACTTC.

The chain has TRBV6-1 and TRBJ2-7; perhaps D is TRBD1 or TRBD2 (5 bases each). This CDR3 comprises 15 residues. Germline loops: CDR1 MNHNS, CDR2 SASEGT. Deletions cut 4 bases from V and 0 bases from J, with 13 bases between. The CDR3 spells CASSARGRDSYEQYF. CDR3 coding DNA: TGTGCCAGCAGTGCCCGGGGCAGAGACTCCTACGAGCAGTACTTC.

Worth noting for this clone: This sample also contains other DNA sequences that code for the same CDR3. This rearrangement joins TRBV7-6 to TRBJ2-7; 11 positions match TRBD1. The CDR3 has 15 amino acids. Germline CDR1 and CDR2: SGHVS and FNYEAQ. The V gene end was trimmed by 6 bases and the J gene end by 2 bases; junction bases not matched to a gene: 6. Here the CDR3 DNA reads TGTGCCAGCAGTTTGGGACAGGGGGGGACCTACGAGCAGTACTTC. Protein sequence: CASSLGQGGTYEQYF. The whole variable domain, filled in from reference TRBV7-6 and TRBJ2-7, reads GAGVSQSPRYKVTKRGQDVALRCDPISGHVSLYWYRQALGQGPEFLTYFNYEAQQDKSGLPNDRFSAERPEGSISTLTIQRTEQRDSAMYRCASSLGQGGTYEQYFGPGTRLTVT.